A selection of T cell receptor beta chains follows, all from one sample in a study of cytomegalovirus exposure and HLA in healthy donors. Assay: immunoSEQ multiplex PCR; the TCRdb copy retains only in-frame clones and omits some. Of around 98,000 clones listed, more than 75% were seen once; the top ten hold under 6.5%. Sequencing was carried out using PBMCs. The source of these receptors is a man aged 18 to 30 in good health and CMV-seropositive. CDR3s include the opening cysteine and the closing phenylalanine or tryptophan.

j_gene,v_gene,CDR3aa
TRBJ2-7,TRBV11-2,CASSSRGTVLSYEQYF
TRBJ2-2,TRBV7-3,CASSSTSGGDYANTGELFF
TRBJ2-7,TRBV6-5,CASRPSQGPYEQYF
TRBJ2-2,TRBV5-4,CASSGLAGGTNTGELFF
TRBJ2-1,TRBV4-3,CASSQEYSGSGNEQFF
TRBJ2-2,TRBV5-4,CASSLATGGTGELFF
TRBJ2-2,TRBV7-6,CASSYGQGWTGELFF
TRBJ2-1,TRBV19,CASSIVGDRGNEQFF
TRBJ1-2,TRBV6-5,CASRAGETNYGYTF
TRBJ2-1,TRBV27,CASSLRGYNEQFF
TRBJ1-4,TRBV13,CASSKGATNEKLFF
TRBJ2-1,TRBV28,CASSLGGLAGVNEQFF
TRBJ2-7,TRBV6-5,CASRVSGGERYEQYF
TRBJ1-1,TRBV29-1,CSVEQVNTEAFF